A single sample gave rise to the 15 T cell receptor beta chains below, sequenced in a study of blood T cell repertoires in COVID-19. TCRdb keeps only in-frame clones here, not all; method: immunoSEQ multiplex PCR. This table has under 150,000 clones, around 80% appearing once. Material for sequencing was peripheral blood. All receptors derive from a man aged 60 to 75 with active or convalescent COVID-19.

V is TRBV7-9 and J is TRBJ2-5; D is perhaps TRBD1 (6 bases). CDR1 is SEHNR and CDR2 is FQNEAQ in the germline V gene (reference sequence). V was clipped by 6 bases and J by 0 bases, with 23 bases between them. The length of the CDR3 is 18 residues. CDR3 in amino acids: CASRNRNPGVPYQETQYF. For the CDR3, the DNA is TGTGCCAGCAGAAATCGTAACCCAGGGGTACCCTACCAAGAGACCCAGTACTTC.

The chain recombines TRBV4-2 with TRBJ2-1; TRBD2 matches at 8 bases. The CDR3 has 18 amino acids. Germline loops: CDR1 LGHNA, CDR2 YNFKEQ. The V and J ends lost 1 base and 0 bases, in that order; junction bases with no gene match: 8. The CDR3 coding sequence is TGTGCCAGCAGCCAAGTTAGCGGGATGGGGGCCTCCTACAATGAGCAGTTCTTC. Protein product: CASSQVSGMGASYNEQFF.

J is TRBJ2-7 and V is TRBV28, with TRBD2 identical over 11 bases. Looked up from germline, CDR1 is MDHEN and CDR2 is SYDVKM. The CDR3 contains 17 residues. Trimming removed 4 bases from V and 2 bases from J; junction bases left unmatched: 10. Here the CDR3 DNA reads TGTGCCAGCAGTTCTCCCCGTCCGACTAGCGGGACCTACGAGCAGTACTTC. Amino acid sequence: CASSSPRPTSGTYEQYF. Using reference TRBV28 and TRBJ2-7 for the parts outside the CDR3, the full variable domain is DVKVTQSSRYLVKRTGEKVFLECVQDMDHENMFWYRQDPGLGLRLIYFSYDVKMKEKGDIPEGYSVSREKKERFSLILESASTNQTSMYLCASSSPRPTSGTYEQYFGPGTRLTVT.

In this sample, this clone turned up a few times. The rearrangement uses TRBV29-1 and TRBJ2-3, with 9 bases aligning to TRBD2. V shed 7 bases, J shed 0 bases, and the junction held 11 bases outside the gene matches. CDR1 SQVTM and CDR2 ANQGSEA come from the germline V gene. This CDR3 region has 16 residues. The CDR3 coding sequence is TGCAGCGGGCAGGGACTAGCAGACACTAGCACAGATACGCAGTATTTT. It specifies CSGQGLADTSTDTQYF.

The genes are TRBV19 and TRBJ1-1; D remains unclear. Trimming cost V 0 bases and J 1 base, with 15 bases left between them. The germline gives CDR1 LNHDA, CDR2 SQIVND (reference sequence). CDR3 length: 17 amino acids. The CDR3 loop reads CASSIEVRDLWNTEAFF. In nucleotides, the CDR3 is TGTGCCAGTAGTATAGAGGTCCGGGATCTTTGGAACACTGAAGCTTTCTTT. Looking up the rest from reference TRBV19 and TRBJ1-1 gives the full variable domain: DGGITQSPKYLFRKEGQNVTLSCEQNLNHDAMYWYRQDPGQGLRLIYYSQIVNDFQKGDIAEGYSVSREKKESFPLTVTSAQKNPTAFYLCASSIEVRDLWNTEAFFGQGTRLTVV.

The CDR3: CASSPQGARNQPQHF. CDR3 coding DNA: TGTGCCAGCAGTCCGCAGGGGGCGCGGAATCAGCCCCAGCATTTT. This chain connects TRBV28 to TRBJ1-5, with TRBD1 identical over 8 bases. The V gene end was trimmed by 5 bases and the J gene end by 4 bases; junction bases not matched to a gene: 7. The V gene's germline CDR1 is MDHEN and CDR2 SYDVKM. This CDR3 spans 15 amino acids.

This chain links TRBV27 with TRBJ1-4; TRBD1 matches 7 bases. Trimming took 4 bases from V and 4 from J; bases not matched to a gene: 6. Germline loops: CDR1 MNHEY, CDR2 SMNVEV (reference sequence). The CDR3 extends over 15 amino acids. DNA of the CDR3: TGTGCCAGCAGTTCCTCGGGACAGTATAATGAAAAACTGTTTTTT. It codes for CASSSSGQYNEKLFF.

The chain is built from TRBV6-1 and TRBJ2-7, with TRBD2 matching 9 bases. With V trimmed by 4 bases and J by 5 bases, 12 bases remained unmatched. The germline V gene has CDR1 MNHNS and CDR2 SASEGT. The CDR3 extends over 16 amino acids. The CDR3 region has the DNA TGTGCCAGCAGTGTGGGACTAGCCCCCACTCGGGACGAGCAGTACTTC. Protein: CASSVGLAPTRDEQYF.

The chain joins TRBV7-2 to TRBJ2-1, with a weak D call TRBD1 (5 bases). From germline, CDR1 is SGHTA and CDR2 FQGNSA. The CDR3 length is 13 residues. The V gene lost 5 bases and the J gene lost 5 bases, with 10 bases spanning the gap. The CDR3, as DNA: TGTGCCAGCAGCGCCGACAGAAACAATGAGCAGTTCTTC. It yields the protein CASSADRNNEQFF.

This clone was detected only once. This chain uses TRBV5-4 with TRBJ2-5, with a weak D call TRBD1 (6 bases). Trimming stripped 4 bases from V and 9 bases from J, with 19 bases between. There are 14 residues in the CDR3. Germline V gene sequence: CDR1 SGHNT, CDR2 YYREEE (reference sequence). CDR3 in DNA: TGTGCCAGCAGCCCGGTGGGGGCCCTTGAGGCCCAGTACTTC. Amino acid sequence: CASSPVGALEAQYF.

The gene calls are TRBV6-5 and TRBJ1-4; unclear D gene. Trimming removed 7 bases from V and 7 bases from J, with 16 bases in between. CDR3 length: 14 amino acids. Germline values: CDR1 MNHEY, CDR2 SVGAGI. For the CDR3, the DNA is TGTGCCAGCACCGAGAGGGTCCTTACTGAAAAACTGTTTTTT. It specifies CASTERVLTEKLFF.

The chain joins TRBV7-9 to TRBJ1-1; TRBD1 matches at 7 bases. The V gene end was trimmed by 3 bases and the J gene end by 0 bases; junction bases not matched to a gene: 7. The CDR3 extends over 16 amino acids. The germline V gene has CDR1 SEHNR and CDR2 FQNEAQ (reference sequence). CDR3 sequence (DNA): TGTGCCAGCAGCTTCGGGGCAGGGGGATTGAACACTGAAGCTTTCTTT. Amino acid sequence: CASSFGAGGLNTEAFF.

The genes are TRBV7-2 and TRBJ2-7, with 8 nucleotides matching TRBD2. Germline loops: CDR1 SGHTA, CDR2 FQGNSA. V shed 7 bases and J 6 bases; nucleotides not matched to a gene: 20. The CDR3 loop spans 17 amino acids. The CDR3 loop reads CASTPPGTRGGRPEQYF. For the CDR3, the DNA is TGTGCCAGCACCCCCCCAGGTACACGGGGGGGTCGTCCCGAGCAGTACTTC.

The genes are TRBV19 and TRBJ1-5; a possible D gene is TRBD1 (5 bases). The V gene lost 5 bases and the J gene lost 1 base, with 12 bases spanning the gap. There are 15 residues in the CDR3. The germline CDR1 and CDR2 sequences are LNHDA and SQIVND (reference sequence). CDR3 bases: TGTGCCAGTAGTTTAGGCGGGGGGAGCAATCAGCCCCAGCATTTT. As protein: CASSLGGGSNQPQHF.

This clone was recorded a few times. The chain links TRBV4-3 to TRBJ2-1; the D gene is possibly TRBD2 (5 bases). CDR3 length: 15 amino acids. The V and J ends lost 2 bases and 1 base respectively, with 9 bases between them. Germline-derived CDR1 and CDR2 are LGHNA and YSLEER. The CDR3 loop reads CASSQRADSYNEQFF. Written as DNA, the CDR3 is TGCGCCAGCAGCCAAAGAGCGGATTCCTACAATGAGCAGTTCTTC.